This T cell receptor (beta chain) was recorded in a study of T cells expressing NK-cell markers. The CDR3 consists of 14 residues. The germline V gene has CDR1 LGHNA and CDR2 YSLEER. As the method of synthesis, 5'RACE template switching with UMIs yielded TCR beta cDNA. Using the 5' RACE reads, TCRdb records one entry per CDR3 protein without DNA. The table for this sample gives roughly 420,000 distinct CDR3 sequences. The receptor was derived from a woman between 18 and 70 years old in good health. Input material: blood T cells: a sorted CD56 or NKG2C T cell subset, CD4+ or CD8+ T cells, or bulk PBMC T cells (not recorded which). The chain is built from TRBV4-3 and TRBJ2-3. CDR3 in amino acids: CASSQDIRKDTQYF.